This is a list of T cell receptor beta chains from one sample in a study of beta chain features in type 1 diabetes. Profiling relied on immunoSEQ multiplex PCR, and the TCRdb table lists in-frame clones only, not all of them. The data show around 300,000 clones, around 10% seen once. Sequencing was done on a sample of naive CD4+ T cells from blood. The origin of the receptors is a woman in her 30s in good health. CDR3s include the opening cysteine and the closing phenylalanine or tryptophan. The D gene is left open where the match is weak. The size of a clone is reported for some rows only, either as once, few or many, or as a class for expanded clones.

abundance: few; d_gene: -; v_gene: TRBV30; j_gene: TRBJ2-5; CDR3aa: CAWSGVLIGAQYF; CDR3nt: TGTGCCTGGAGTGGGGTACTAATCGGGGCCCAGTACTTC
abundance: few; d_gene: TRBD2; v_gene: TRBV5-1; j_gene: TRBJ2-1; CDR3aa: CASSLVSGSGNEQFF; CDR3nt: TGCGCCAGCAGCTTGGTAAGCGGGAGTGGTAATGAGCAGTTCTTC
abundance: -; d_gene: TRBD2; v_gene: TRBV2; j_gene: TRBJ2-2; CDR3aa: CASSGGGPNTGELFF; CDR3nt: TGTGCCAGCAGTGGGGGGGGACCGAACACCGGGGAGCTGTTTTTT
abundance: -; d_gene: TRBD2; v_gene: TRBV7-2; j_gene: TRBJ2-1; CDR3aa: CASSPLAGSYYNEQFF; CDR3nt: TGTGCCAGCAGCCCGCTAGCGGGGAGCTACTACAATGAGCAGTTCTTC
abundance: -; d_gene: -; v_gene: TRBV7-9; j_gene: TRBJ2-7; CDR3aa: CASSLGAGNSYEQYF; CDR3nt: TGTGCCAGCAGCTTAGGGGCAGGTAACTCCTACGAGCAGTACTTC
abundance: few; d_gene: -; v_gene: TRBV10-3; j_gene: TRBJ2-6; CDR3aa: CAIMAVVSGANVLTF; CDR3nt: TGTGCCATCATGGCGGTTGTCTCTGGGGCCAACGTCCTGACTTTC
abundance: -; d_gene: TRBD2; v_gene: TRBV7-2; j_gene: TRBJ2-3; CDR3aa: CASSRRLAASTDTQYF; CDR3nt: TGTGCCAGCAGCCGTCGACTAGCCGCTAGCACAGATACGCAGTATTTT
abundance: -; d_gene: TRBD1; v_gene: TRBV5-1; j_gene: TRBJ2-7; CDR3aa: CASSSGTGDYEQYF; CDR3nt: TGCGCCAGCAGCTCTGGGACAGGGGACTACGAGCAGTACTTC
abundance: -; d_gene: -; v_gene: TRBV5-1; j_gene: TRBJ2-7; CDR3aa: CASSLARGPFYEQYF; CDR3nt: TGCGCCAGCAGCTTGGCGCGGGGGCCCTTCTACGAGCAGTACTTC
abundance: -; d_gene: -; v_gene: TRBV15; j_gene: TRBJ2-1; CDR3aa: CATSRDLEVYNEQFF; CDR3nt: TGTGCCACCAGCAGAGATTTAGAGGTCTACAATGAGCAGTTCTTC
abundance: -; d_gene: -; v_gene: TRBV4-3; j_gene: TRBJ2-3; CDR3aa: CASSQDLRSTDTQYF; CDR3nt: TGCGCCAGCAGCCAAGATTTGCGGAGCACAGATACGCAGTATTTT
abundance: -; d_gene: -; v_gene: TRBV6-5; j_gene: TRBJ2-3; CDR3aa: CASSPGGTDTQYF; CDR3nt: TGTGCCAGCAGCCCCGGGGGCACAGATACGCAGTATTTT
abundance: few; d_gene: TRBD2; v_gene: TRBV28; j_gene: TRBJ2-7; CDR3aa: CASSLGTSGSDEQYF; CDR3nt: TGTGCCAGCAGTTTAGGTACTAGCGGGAGCGACGAGCAGTACTTC
abundance: few; d_gene: -; v_gene: TRBV7-9; j_gene: TRBJ2-5; CDR3aa: CASSLDGVGRYQETQYF; CDR3nt: TGTGCCAGCAGCTTAGACGGTGTGGGCAGATACCAAGAGACCCAGTACTTC
abundance: few; d_gene: -; v_gene: TRBV19; j_gene: TRBJ2-1; CDR3aa: CASKREQFF; CDR3nt: TGTGCCAGTAAGCGGGAGCAGTTCTTC
abundance: -; d_gene: TRBD2; v_gene: TRBV9; j_gene: TRBJ2-2; CDR3aa: CASSLGLAGGHNTGELFF; CDR3nt: TGTGCCAGCAGCCTGGGACTAGCGGGAGGCCACAACACCGGGGAGCTGTTTTTT
abundance: -; d_gene: TRBD1; v_gene: TRBV7-9; j_gene: TRBJ2-7; CDR3aa: CASSAPPSDRGEREQYF; CDR3nt: TGTGCCAGCAGCGCACCCCCCTCGGACAGGGGGGAAAGGGAGCAGTACTTC
abundance: few; d_gene: -; v_gene: TRBV7-2; j_gene: TRBJ2-2; CDR3aa: CASSFRGVPAGELFF; CDR3nt: TGTGCCAGCAGCTTCAGGGGGGTTCCAGCCGGGGAGCTGTTTTTT
abundance: -; d_gene: TRBD2; v_gene: TRBV4-3; j_gene: TRBJ2-1; CDR3aa: CASSRRWGGNEQFF; CDR3nt: TGCGCCAGCAGCCGTCGGTGGGGGGGCAATGAGCAGTTCTTC
abundance: few; d_gene: -; v_gene: TRBV28; j_gene: TRBJ2-7; CDR3aa: CASSLGQSYEQYF; CDR3nt: TGTGCCAGCAGTTTAGGGCAGTCCTACGAGCAGTACTTC
abundance: -; d_gene: -; v_gene: TRBV7-3; j_gene: TRBJ2-1; CDR3aa: CASRSPGNEQFF; CDR3nt: TGTGCCAGCAGGTCCCCGGGGAATGAGCAGTTCTTC
abundance: few; d_gene: -; v_gene: TRBV18; j_gene: TRBJ2-1; CDR3aa: CASSPPQSSYNEQFF; CDR3nt: TGTGCCAGCTCACCCCCACAGAGCTCCTACAATGAGCAGTTCTTC
abundance: -; d_gene: TRBD1; v_gene: TRBV5-1; j_gene: TRBJ2-1; CDR3aa: CASSLPTGGVDEQFF; CDR3nt: TGCGCCAGCAGCTTGCCAACAGGGGGCGTCGATGAGCAGTTCTTC
abundance: -; d_gene: -; v_gene: TRBV6-5; j_gene: TRBJ2-7; CDR3aa: CASSYSWAYEQYF; CDR3nt: TGTGCCAGCAGTTACAGCTGGGCTTACGAGCAGTACTTC
abundance: -; d_gene: -; v_gene: TRBV7-9; j_gene: TRBJ2-7; CDR3aa: CASSLRQGKDEQYF; CDR3nt: TGTGCCAGCAGCTTAAGGCAGGGGAAGGACGAGCAGTACTTC
abundance: -; d_gene: -; v_gene: TRBV7-2; j_gene: TRBJ1-1; CDR3aa: CASSYEGANTEAFF; CDR3nt: TGTGCCAGCAGCTATGAGGGTGCGAACACTGAAGCTTTCTTT
abundance: -; d_gene: -; v_gene: TRBV18; j_gene: TRBJ2-7; CDR3aa: CASSPNRLAYEQYF; CDR3nt: TGTGCCAGCTCACCAAATAGGCTAGCCTACGAGCAGTACTTC
abundance: -; d_gene: TRBD2; v_gene: TRBV28; j_gene: TRBJ2-7; CDR3aa: CASSSTLAGALYEQYF; CDR3nt: TGTGCCAGCAGTTCCACACTAGCGGGCGCGCTCTACGAGCAGTACTTC
abundance: -; d_gene: -; v_gene: TRBV28; j_gene: TRBJ2-7; CDR3aa: CASSPTGRQQYF; CDR3nt: TGTGCCAGCAGTCCTACAGGGCGACAGCAGTACTTC
abundance: -; d_gene: TRBD1; v_gene: TRBV27; j_gene: TRBJ1-2; CDR3aa: CASSSGQTLYGYTF; CDR3nt: TGTGCCAGCAGTTCGGGACAGACCCTCTATGGCTACACCTTC
abundance: few; d_gene: TRBD1; v_gene: TRBV28; j_gene: TRBJ2-5; CDR3aa: CASRGQGKETQYF; CDR3nt: TGTGCCAGCAGGGGACAGGGAAAAGAGACCCAGTACTTC
abundance: few; d_gene: TRBD2; v_gene: TRBV7-2; j_gene: TRBJ2-5; CDR3aa: CASSFQGGEETQYF; CDR3nt: TGTGCCAGCAGCTTCCAGGGAGGGGAGGAGACCCAGTACTTC
abundance: few; d_gene: -; v_gene: TRBV27; j_gene: TRBJ2-5; CDR3aa: CASSPSRGTGETQYF; CDR3nt: TGTGCCAGCAGTCCGAGCCGGGGGACCGGAGAGACCCAGTACTTC
abundance: -; d_gene: TRBD1; v_gene: TRBV28; j_gene: TRBJ1-2; CDR3aa: CASSWGQGVYGYTF; CDR3nt: TGTGCCAGCAGTTGGGGACAGGGGGTCTATGGCTACACCTTC
abundance: few; d_gene: -; v_gene: TRBV6-5; j_gene: TRBJ2-1; CDR3aa: CASSSSGLREQFF; CDR3nt: TGTGCCAGCAGTTCCTCGGGACTTCGGGAGCAGTTCTTC
abundance: -; d_gene: -; v_gene: TRBV4-3; j_gene: TRBJ1-2; CDR3aa: CASSPIQDNYGYTF; CDR3nt: TGCGCCAGCAGTCCTATACAGGATAACTATGGCTACACCTTC
abundance: -; d_gene: -; v_gene: TRBV27; j_gene: TRBJ2-7; CDR3aa: CASSFTRDSYEQYF; CDR3nt: TGTGCCAGCAGTTTTACCCGGGACTCCTACGAGCAGTACTTC
abundance: -; d_gene: TRBD2; v_gene: TRBV28; j_gene: TRBJ2-3; CDR3aa: CASSFGGLAGHTDTQYF; CDR3nt: TGTGCCAGCAGTTTCGGGGGACTAGCGGGTCACACAGATACGCAGTATTTT
abundance: few; d_gene: -; v_gene: TRBV18; j_gene: TRBJ2-5; CDR3aa: CASSIYAPQETQYF; CDR3nt: TGTGCCAGCTCAATCTACGCCCCCCAAGAGACCCAGTACTTC
abundance: few; d_gene: TRBD1; v_gene: TRBV7-2; j_gene: TRBJ2-7; CDR3aa: CASSFTGGATYEQYF; CDR3nt: TGTGCCAGCAGCTTCACAGGGGGCGCAACCTACGAGCAGTACTTC
abundance: -; d_gene: TRBD2; v_gene: TRBV7-2; j_gene: TRBJ2-7; CDR3aa: CASSLAGGSSYEQYF; CDR3nt: TGTGCCAGCAGCTTAGCGGGCGGGAGCTCCTACGAGCAGTACTTC
abundance: few; d_gene: -; v_gene: TRBV28; j_gene: TRBJ2-3; CDR3aa: CATTDGSTDTQYF; CDR3nt: TGTGCCACGACGGACGGGAGTACAGATACGCAGTATTTT
abundance: -; d_gene: TRBD1; v_gene: TRBV27; j_gene: TRBJ2-1; CDR3aa: CASSAGQGTYNEQFF; CDR3nt: TGTGCCAGCAGTGCGGGACAGGGTACCTACAATGAGCAGTTCTTC
abundance: few; d_gene: -; v_gene: TRBV27; j_gene: TRBJ2-7; CDR3aa: CASSEPGQRAYEQYF; CDR3nt: TGTGCCAGCAGTGAACCCGGACAGCGAGCCTACGAGCAGTACTTC
abundance: few; d_gene: -; v_gene: TRBV18; j_gene: TRBJ2-7; CDR3aa: CASSPPGRSYEQYF; CDR3nt: TGTGCCAGCTCACCACCTGGCAGATCCTACGAGCAGTACTTC
abundance: -; d_gene: -; v_gene: TRBV11-2; j_gene: TRBJ2-3; CDR3aa: CASSLGSAALTDTQYF; CDR3nt: TGTGCCAGCAGCTTAGGAAGCGCGGCATTGACAGATACGCAGTATTTT
abundance: few; d_gene: TRBD1; v_gene: TRBV5-4; j_gene: TRBJ1-4; CDR3aa: CASSLAGQGSMNEKLFF; CDR3nt: TGTGCCAGCAGCTTGGCGGGACAGGGGTCTATGAATGAAAAACTGTTTTTT
abundance: -; d_gene: -; v_gene: TRBV20-1; j_gene: TRBJ2-5; CDR3aa: CSASGLETQYF; CDR3nt: TGCAGTGCGAGTGGACTAGAGACCCAGTACTTC
abundance: -; d_gene: -; v_gene: TRBV2; j_gene: TRBJ2-5; CDR3aa: CASSASQETQYF; CDR3nt: TGTGCCAGCAGTGCTAGCCAAGAGACCCAGTACTTC
abundance: -; d_gene: -; v_gene: TRBV19; j_gene: TRBJ1-5; CDR3aa: CASSTFQGNNQPQHF; CDR3nt: TGTGCCAGTAGTACCTTCCAGGGGAATAATCAGCCCCAGCATTTT
abundance: -; d_gene: TRBD2; v_gene: TRBV28; j_gene: TRBJ2-7; CDR3aa: CASTPSGLATEQYF; CDR3nt: TGTGCCAGCACCCCGTCGGGACTAGCTACCGAGCAGTACTTC
abundance: -; d_gene: TRBD2; v_gene: TRBV2; j_gene: TRBJ2-1; CDR3aa: CASSDRRTSGSPEQFF; CDR3nt: TGTGCCAGCAGTGATAGAAGGACTAGCGGGAGCCCTGAGCAGTTCTTC
abundance: -; d_gene: -; v_gene: TRBV7-9; j_gene: TRBJ2-7; CDR3aa: CASSSQGYEQYF; CDR3nt: TGTGCCAGCAGCTCACAGGGTTACGAGCAGTACTTC